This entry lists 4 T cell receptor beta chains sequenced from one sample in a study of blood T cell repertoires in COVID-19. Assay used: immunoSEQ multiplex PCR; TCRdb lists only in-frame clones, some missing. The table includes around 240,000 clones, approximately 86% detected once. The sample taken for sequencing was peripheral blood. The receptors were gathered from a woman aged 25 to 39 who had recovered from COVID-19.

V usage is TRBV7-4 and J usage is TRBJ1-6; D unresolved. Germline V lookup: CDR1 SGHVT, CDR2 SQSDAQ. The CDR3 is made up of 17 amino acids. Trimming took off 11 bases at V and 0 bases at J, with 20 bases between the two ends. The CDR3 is CAGACPQVNSYNSPLHF. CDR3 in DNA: TGTGCCGGAGCCTGTCCTCAAGTAAACTCCTATAATTCACCCCTCCACTTT.

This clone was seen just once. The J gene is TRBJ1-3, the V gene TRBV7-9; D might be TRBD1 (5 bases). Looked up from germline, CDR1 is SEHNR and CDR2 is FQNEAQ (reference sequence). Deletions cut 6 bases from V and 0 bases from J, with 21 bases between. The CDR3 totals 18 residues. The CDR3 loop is CASREGMRPGGSGNTIYF. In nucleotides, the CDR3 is TGTGCCAGCAGGGAGGGGATGAGGCCCGGCGGCTCTGGAAACACCATATATTTT.

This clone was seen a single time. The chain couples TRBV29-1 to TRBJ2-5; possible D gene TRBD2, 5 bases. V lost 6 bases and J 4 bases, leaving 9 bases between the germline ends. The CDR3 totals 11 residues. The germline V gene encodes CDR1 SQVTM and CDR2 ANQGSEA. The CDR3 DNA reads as TGCAGCGTCCGAGAGGGAGAGACCCAGTACTTC. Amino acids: CSVREGETQYF. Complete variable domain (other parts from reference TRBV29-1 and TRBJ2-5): SAVISQKPSRDICQRGTSLTIQCQVDSQVTMMFWYRQQPGQSLTLIATANQGSEATYESGFVIDKFPISRPNLTFSTLTVSNMSPEDSSIYLCSVREGETQYFGPGTRLLVL.

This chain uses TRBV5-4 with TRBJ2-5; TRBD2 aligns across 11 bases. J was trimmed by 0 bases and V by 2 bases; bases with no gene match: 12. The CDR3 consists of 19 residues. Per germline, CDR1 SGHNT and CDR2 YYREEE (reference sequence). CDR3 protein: CASSFQLGATSGNQETQYF. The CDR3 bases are TGTGCCAGCAGCTTTCAGTTGGGGGCGACTAGCGGGAACCAAGAGACCCAGTACTTC.